This T cell receptor beta chain was obtained from a study of cytomegalovirus exposure and HLA in healthy donors. PCR used 60 Vbeta primers and 13 Jbeta primers. Here immunoSEQ multiplex PCR was the method, and the copy in TCRdb shows in-frame clones only, minus some. The sample consists of some 130,000 clones, about three quarters of them appearing once. CDR1 LGHNA and CDR2 YNFKEQ come from the germline V gene. V was cut by 1 base and J by 2 bases, with 9 bases left in between. The CDR3 extends over 15 amino acids. The source of this sequence is a human donor in good health. The chain joins TRBV4-2 to TRBJ2-1; possible D gene TRBD1, 5 bases. The sequenced sample consisted of PBMCs. As DNA, the CDR3 is TGTGCCAGCAGCCAAGGCCCAGGGCCCTACAATGAGCAGTTCTTC. Its protein product is CASSQGPGPYNEQFF.